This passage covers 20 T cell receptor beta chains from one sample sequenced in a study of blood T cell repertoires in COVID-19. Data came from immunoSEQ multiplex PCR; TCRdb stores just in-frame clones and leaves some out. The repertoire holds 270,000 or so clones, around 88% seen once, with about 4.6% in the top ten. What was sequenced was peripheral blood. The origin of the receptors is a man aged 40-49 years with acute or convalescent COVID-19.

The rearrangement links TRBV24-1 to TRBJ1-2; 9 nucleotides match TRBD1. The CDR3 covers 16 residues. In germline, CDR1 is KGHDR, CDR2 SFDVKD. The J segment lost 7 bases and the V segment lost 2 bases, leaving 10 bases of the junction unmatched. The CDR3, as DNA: TGTGCCACCAGTGATTCCCGGACAGGGGATACTAGTGGCTACACCTTC. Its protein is CATSDSRTGDTSGYTF.

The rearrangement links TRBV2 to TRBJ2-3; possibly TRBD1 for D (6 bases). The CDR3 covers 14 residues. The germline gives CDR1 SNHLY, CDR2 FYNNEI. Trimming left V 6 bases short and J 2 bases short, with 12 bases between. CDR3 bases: TGTGCCAGCAGAGGGACATATTTCACAGATACGCAGTATTTT. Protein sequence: CASRGTYFTDTQYF. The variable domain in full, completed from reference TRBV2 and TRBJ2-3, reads EPEVTQTPSHQVTQMGQEVILRCVPISNHLYFYWYRQILGQKVEFLVSFYNNEISEKSEIFDDQFSVERPDGSNFTLKIRSTKLEDSAMYFCASRGTYFTDTQYFGPGTRLTVL.

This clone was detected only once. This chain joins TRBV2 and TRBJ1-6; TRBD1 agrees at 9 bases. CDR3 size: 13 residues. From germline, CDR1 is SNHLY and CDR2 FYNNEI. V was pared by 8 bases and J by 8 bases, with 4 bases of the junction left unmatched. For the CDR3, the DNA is TGTGCCAGCGACGACAGGGGGGATTCACCCCTCCACTTT. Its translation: CASDDRGDSPLHF.

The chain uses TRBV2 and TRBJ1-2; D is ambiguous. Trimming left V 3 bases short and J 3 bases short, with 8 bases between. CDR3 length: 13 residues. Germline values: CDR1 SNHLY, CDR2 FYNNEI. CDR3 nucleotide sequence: TGTGCCAGCAGTGATTCTGTTTACTATGGCTACACCTTC. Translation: CASSDSVYYGYTF.

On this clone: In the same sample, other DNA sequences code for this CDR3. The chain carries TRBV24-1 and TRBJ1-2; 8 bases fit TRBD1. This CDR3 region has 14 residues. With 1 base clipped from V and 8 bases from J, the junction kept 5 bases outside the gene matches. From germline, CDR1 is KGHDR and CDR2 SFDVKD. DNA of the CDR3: TGTGCCACCAGTGATTTAGGACAGGGAGGGGGCTACACCTTC. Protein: CATSDLGQGGGYTF.

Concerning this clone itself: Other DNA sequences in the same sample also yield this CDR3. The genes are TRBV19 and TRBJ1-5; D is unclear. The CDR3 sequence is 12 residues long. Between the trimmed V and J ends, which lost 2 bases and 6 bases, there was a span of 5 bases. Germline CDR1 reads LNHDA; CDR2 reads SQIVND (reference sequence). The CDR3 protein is CASSIRGQPQHF. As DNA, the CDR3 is TGTGCCAGTAGTATAAGAGGTCAGCCCCAGCATTTT.

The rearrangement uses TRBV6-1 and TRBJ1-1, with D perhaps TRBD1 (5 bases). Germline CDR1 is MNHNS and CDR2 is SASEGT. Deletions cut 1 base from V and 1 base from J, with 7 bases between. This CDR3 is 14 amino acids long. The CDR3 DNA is TGTGCCAGCAGTGAAGGGGGCTGGAACACTGAAGCTTTCTTT. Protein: CASSEGGWNTEAFF.

Written as DNA, the CDR3 is TGTGCCAGCAGTCCCAAAAGGACTCTTGGCTACACCTTC. Protein sequence: CASSPKRTLGYTF. The chain employs TRBV5-5 and TRBJ1-2; D is ambiguous. From germline, CDR1 is SGHKS and CDR2 YYEKEE (reference sequence). This CDR3 has 13 amino acids. Trimming left V 5 bases short and J 7 bases short, with 15 bases between.

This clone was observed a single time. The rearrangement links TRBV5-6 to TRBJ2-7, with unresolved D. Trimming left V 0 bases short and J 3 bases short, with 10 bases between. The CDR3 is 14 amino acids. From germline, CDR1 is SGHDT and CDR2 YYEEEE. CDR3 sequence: CASSLAGVGYEQYF. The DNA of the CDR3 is TGTGCCAGCAGCTTGGCAGGTGTGGGCTACGAGCAGTACTTC.

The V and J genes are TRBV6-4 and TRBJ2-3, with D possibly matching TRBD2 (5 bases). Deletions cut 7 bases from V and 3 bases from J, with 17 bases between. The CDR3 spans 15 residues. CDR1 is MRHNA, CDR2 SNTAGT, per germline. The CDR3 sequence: CASTAGLVATDTQYF. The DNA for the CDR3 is TGTGCCAGCACCGCGGGCCTCGTTGCGACAGATACGCAGTATTTT.

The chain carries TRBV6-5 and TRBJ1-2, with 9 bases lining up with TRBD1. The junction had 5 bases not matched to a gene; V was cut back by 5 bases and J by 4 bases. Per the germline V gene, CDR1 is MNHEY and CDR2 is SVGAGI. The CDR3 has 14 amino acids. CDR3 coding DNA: TGTGCCAGCAGTACGCGACAGGGGGGCTATGGCTACACCTTC. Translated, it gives CASSTRQGGYGYTF.

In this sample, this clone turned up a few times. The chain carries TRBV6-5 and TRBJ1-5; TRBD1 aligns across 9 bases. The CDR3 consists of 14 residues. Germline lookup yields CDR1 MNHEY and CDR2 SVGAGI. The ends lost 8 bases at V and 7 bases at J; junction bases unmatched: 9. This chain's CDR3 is CASEDRGMGQPQHF. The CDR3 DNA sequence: TGTGCCAGCGAGGACAGGGGTATGGGGCAGCCCCAGCATTTT.

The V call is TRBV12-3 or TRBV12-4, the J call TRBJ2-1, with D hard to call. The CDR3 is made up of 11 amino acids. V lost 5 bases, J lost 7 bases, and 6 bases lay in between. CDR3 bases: TGTGCCAGCAGTCCTAGAAATGAGCAGTTCTTC. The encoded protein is CASSPRNEQFF.

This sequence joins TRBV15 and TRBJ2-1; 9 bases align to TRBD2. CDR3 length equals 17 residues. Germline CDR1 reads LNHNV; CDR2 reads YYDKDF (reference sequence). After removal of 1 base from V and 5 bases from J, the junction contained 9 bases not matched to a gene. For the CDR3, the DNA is TGTGCCACCAGCAGAGGGAGGAGCGGGGGGCCGAACAATGAGCAGTTCTTC. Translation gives CATSRGRSGGPNNEQFF.

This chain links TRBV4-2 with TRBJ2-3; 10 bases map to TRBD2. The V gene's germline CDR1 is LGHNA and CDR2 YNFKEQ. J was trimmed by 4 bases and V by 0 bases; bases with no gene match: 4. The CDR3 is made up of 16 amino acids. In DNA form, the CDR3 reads TGTGCCAGCAGCCAAGATCCCGGGACTAGCGCAGATACGCAGTATTTT. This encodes CASSQDPGTSADTQYF.

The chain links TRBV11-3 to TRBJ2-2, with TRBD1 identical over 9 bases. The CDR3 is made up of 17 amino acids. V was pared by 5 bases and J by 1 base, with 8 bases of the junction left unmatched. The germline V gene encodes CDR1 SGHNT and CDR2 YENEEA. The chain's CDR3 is CASSTGTGPGNTGELFF. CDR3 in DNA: TGTGCCAGCAGCACCGGGACAGGGCCCGGGAACACCGGGGAGCTGTTTTTT.

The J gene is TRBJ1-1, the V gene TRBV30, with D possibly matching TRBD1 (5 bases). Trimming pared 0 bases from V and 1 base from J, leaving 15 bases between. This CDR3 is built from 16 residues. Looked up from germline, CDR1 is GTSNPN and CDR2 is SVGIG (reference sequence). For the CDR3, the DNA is TGTGCCTGGAGTGTAAAGGGGAGGACCACGAACACTGAAGCTTTCTTT. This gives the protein CAWSVKGRTTNTEAFF. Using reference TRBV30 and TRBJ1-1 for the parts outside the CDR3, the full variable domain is SQTIHQWPATLVQPVGSPLSLECTVEGTSNPNLYWYRQAAGRGLQLLFYSVGIGQISSEVPQNLSASRPQDRQFILSSKKLLLSDSGFYLCAWSVKGRTTNTEAFFGQGTRLTVV.

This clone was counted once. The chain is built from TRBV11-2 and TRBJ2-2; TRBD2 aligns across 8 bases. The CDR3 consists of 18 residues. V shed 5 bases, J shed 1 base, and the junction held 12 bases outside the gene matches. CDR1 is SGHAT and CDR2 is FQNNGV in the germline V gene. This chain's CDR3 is CASSPRGRGAMNTGELFF. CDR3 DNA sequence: TGTGCCAGCAGCCCCCGGGGGCGGGGGGCTATGAACACCGGGGAGCTGTTTTTT.

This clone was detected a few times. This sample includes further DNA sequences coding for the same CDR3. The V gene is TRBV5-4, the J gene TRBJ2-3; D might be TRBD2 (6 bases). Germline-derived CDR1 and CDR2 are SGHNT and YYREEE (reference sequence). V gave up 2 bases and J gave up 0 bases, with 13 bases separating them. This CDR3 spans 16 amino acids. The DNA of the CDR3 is TGTGCCAGCAGCTTAGGAGCGGGTGTCAGCACAGATACGCAGTATTTT. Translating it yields CASSLGAGVSTDTQYF.

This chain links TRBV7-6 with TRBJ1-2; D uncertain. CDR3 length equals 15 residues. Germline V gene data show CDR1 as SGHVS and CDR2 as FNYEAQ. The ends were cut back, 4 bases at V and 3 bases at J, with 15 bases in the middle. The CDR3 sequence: CASSSRLAGDYGYTF. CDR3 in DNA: TGTGCCAGCAGCTCGCGCCTTGCCGGGGACTATGGCTACACCTTC.